Listed below are T cell receptor beta chains from one sample, sequenced in a study of blood T cells in healthy people across ages. One entry per CDR3 protein, called by TCRdb with MiXCR from the 5' RACE reads. Among approximately 600,000 distinct CDR3 sequences listed, about 54% were seen once. The sequenced sample was blood. The receptor source for this set is a man in his sixties in good health. Each CDR3 is given with its conserved first and last residue. The D gene is left open where the match is weak. Expanded clones get a size class; other rows say once, few or many, or leave the size out.

V	size	length	J	D	DNA	CDR3
TRBV4-3	.	17	TRBJ2-5	TRBD2	TGCGCCAGCAGCCAGGCCGGGACTAGCGGCCAAAGGGAGACCCAGTACTTC	CASSQAGTSGQRETQYF
TRBV20-1	.	11	TRBJ2-7	.	TGCAGTGCTAGTGACCACTACGAGCAGTACTTC	CSASDHYEQYF
TRBV7-9	.	14	TRBJ2-5	TRBD2	TGTGCCAGCAGTCCAGCGGGGGAGGATGAGGCCCAGTACTTC	CASSPAGEDEAQYF
TRBV20-1	.	15	TRBJ2-7	TRBD2	TGCAGTGCTAGAGATGCGACTAGCGGGTCCTACGAGCAGTACTTC	CSARDATSGSYEQYF
TRBV20-1	.	14	TRBJ2-7	TRBD2	TGCAGTGCTAGGGCTAGCGGGGAGGCCTACGAGCAGTACTTC	CSARASGEAYEQYF
TRBV29-1	few	12	TRBJ2-5	.	TGCAGCGTTGATTGGGGGGAAGAGACCCAGTACTTC	CSVDWGEETQYF
TRBV7-9	.	14	TRBJ1-6	.	TGTGCCAGCAGCTTAGGGACTTCTAATTCACCCCTCCACTTT	CASSLGTSNSPLHF
TRBV14	few	15	TRBJ2-7	TRBD1	TGTGCCAGCAGCCAAGATAGGACAGGGGCCGTCGAGCAGTACTTC	CASSQDRTGAVEQYF
TRBV20-1	.	13	TRBJ1-6	.	TGCAGTGCTAGGGAGGGATTCGGTTCACCCCTCCACTTT	CSAREGFGSPLHF
TRBV20-1	few	12	TRBJ2-7	.	TGCAGTGCTCCGACAGACTCCTACGAGCAGTACTTC	CSAPTDSYEQYF
TRBV5-1	.	15	TRBJ2-1	TRBD1	TGCGCCAGCAGCTACGGACAGGGTGGCGGCAATGAGCAGTTCTTC	CASSYGQGGGNEQFF
TRBV29-1	.	13	TRBJ2-1	.	TGCAGCGTTGAAGGCCCGGGGTGGAGTGAGCAGTTCTTC	CSVEGPGWSEQFF
TRBV4-1	few	16	TRBJ2-1	.	TGCGCCAGCAGCCAAGATGGCAGGAGCTCCTACAATGAGCAGTTCTTC	CASSQDGRSSYNEQFF
TRBV7-9	.	16	TRBJ2-5	TRBD2	TGTGCCAGCAGCGCTCCAACCGGGAGGAGTTCAGAGACCCAGTACTTC	CASSAPTGRSSETQYF
TRBV29-1	few	13	TRBJ1-6	.	TGCAGCGTTAGGGAGAAAAGTAATTCACCCCTCCACTTT	CSVREKSNSPLHF
TRBV20-1	.	14	TRBJ1-2	TRBD1	TGCAGTGCCTACTCCGACAGGGGTCCCGTGGGCTACACCTTC	CSAYSDRGPVGYTF
TRBV5-1	.	14	TRBJ2-3	TRBD2	TGCGCCAGCAGACTTAGCGGGGGGCAAGATACGCAGTATTTT	CASRLSGGQDTQYF
TRBV11-2	once	15	TRBJ2-1	.	TGTGCCAGCAGCTCCAGGGGCCTTGCCTACAATGAGCAGTTCTTC	CASSSRGLAYNEQFF
TRBV5-1	.	16	TRBJ1-2	TRBD1	TGCGCCAGCAGCCTTAAAGGACAGGTCGCTAACTATGGCTACACCTTC	CASSLKGQVANYGYTF
TRBV12-3/TRBV12-4	.	14	TRBJ2-3	.	TGTGCCAGCATCCGAAGTGGGTGGGCAGATACGCAGTATTTT	CASIRSGWADTQYF
TRBV29-1	.	14	TRBJ1-4	.	TGCAGCGTTGGGGGAGCAGGGCGGAGTGAAAAACTGTTTTTT	CSVGGAGRSEKLFF
TRBV6-5	.	13	TRBJ2-7	.	TGTGCCAGCAGTGCGGGGCTTTTGGGGGAGCAGTACTTC	CASSAGLLGEQYF
TRBV20-1	few	11	TRBJ1-1	.	TGCAGTGCCCCCGTGACCACTGAAGCTTTCTTT	CSAPVTTEAFF
TRBV5-1	few	15	TRBJ2-1	TRBD2	TGCGCCAGCACCTTTAGCGGGGGCTCCTACAATGAGCAGTTCTTC	CASTFSGGSYNEQFF
TRBV28	.	15	TRBJ2-7	.	TGTGCCAGCAGTCTTGCGAGGGCGAGCTCCTACGAGCAGTACTTC	CASSLARASSYEQYF
TRBV20-1	many	15	TRBJ2-7	TRBD2	TGCAGTGCTAGGCCCGATAGCGGGGCATCCTACGAGCAGTACTTC	CSARPDSGASYEQYF
TRBV2	.	17	TRBJ2-5	TRBD2	TGTGCCAGCAGTGAAGCTATTAGCGGGGGGGCCGCAGAGACCCAGTACTTC	CASSEAISGGAAETQYF
TRBV10-2	.	17	TRBJ2-3	TRBD2	TGCGCCAGCAGTGAGTCGGGACTAGCGGTGGGATCTGATACGCAGTATTTT	CASSESGLAVGSDTQYF
TRBV29-1	.	15	TRBJ2-3	TRBD1	TGCAGCGTTGAAGGTGGGACAGGGAATCCAGATACGCGGTATTTT	CSVEGGTGNPDTRYF
TRBV20-1	.	14	TRBJ2-1	.	TGCAGTGCTACCCCCCGGGGCTATGGCAATGAGCAGTTCTTC	CSATPRGYGNEQFF
TRBV6-1	.	18	TRBJ2-6	TRBD1	TGTGCCAGCAGTAGCCCGGGACAGGGGATTTCTGGGGCCAACGTCCTGACTTTC	CASSSPGQGISGANVLTF
TRBV3-1	few	12	TRBJ2-7	.	TGTGCCAGCAGCCAAGCGGGCGGGGGCGAGTACTTC	CASSQAGGGEYF
TRBV6-1	.	18	TRBJ2-5	.	TGTGCCAGCAGTCCCTTGCCAGCCCCCCAGGGCGGCGAAGAGACCCAGTACTTC	CASSPLPAPQGGEETQYF
TRBV4-1	.	14	TRBJ2-1	TRBD1	TGCGCCAGCAGGCGACCGGGACAGGGAAATGAGCAGTTCTTC	CASRRPGQGNEQFF
TRBV29-1	few	13	TRBJ1-1	.	TGCAGCGTTGAAGGTGGGGTGAACACTGAAGCTTTCTTT	CSVEGGVNTEAFF